This T cell receptor (beta chain) came from a study of technical replicates of blood from a few donors. Trimming took 4 bases from V and 1 from J; bases not matched to a gene: 12. Germline-derived CDR1 and CDR2 are MGHDK and SYGVNS. This CDR3 is 17 amino acids long. Sequencing was performed with immunoSEQ multiplex PCR; in TCRdb, only in-frame clones are kept and a portion is missing. The sample holds 15,000 to 20,000 clones; 87% are singletons and the top ten take about 12%. The sequence was obtained from a human donor in good health. The sample taken for sequencing was PBMCs. The rearrangement uses TRBV25-1 and TRBJ2-7; TRBD2 matches 8 bases. CDR3 DNA sequence: TGTGCCAGCAGTGGACTTGAAGGTAGCGGGATTTCCTACGAGCAGTACTTC. Amino acids: CASSGLEGSGISYEQYF.